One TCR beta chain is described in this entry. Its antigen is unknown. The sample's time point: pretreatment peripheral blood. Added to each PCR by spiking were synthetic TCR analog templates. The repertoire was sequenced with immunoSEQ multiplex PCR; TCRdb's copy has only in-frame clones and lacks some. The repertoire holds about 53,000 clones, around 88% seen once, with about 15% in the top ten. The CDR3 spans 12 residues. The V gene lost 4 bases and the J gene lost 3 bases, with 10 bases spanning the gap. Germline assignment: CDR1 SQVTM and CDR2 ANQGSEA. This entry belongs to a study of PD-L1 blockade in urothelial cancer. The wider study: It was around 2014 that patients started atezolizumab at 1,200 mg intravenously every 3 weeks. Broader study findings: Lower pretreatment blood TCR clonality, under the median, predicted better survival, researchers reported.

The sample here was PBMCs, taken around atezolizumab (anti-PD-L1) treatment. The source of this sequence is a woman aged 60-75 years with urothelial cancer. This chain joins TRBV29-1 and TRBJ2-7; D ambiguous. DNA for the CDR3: TGCAGCGTTGTAGCACCAAACTACGAGCAGTACTTC. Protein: CSVVAPNYEQYF.